Listed below are T cell receptor beta chains from one sample, sequenced in a study of blood T cells in healthy people across ages. A single record per CDR3 protein comes from TCRdb applying MiXCR to the 5' RACE reads. The profile covers some 730,000 distinct CDR3 sequences, with 20% to 25% appearing a single time and under 25% taken by the ten largest. Sequencing was performed on blood. The receptors shown here come from a man in his 70s in good health. Both conserved end residues are part of each CDR3. The order of the fields is V gene, D gene, clone size, J gene, CDR3 DNA, CDR3 protein. The D gene is left open where the match is weak. Clone size is given for some rows only: seen once, a few or many times, or a class if the clone is expanded.

v_call: TRBV20-1; d_call: NA; clone_size: NA; j_call: TRBJ2-2; cdr3_nt: TGCAGTGCTAGTGGTGCGGGGCCCACCGGGGAGCTGTTTTTT; cdr3_aa: CSASGAGPTGELFF
v_call: TRBV12-3/TRBV12-4; d_call: NA; clone_size: many; j_call: TRBJ2-5; cdr3_nt: TGTGCCAGCAGTTTGTTCGGGGTGAAGACCCAGTACTTC; cdr3_aa: CASSLFGVKTQYF
v_call: TRBV25-1; d_call: TRBD2; clone_size: NA; j_call: TRBJ2-1; cdr3_nt: TGTGCCAGCAGTGAATACGCTAGCGGGCCCTACAATGAGCAGTTCTTC; cdr3_aa: CASSEYASGPYNEQFF
v_call: TRBV16; d_call: NA; clone_size: few; j_call: TRBJ1-5; cdr3_nt: TGTGCCAGCAGCCAATCGGTTCGGCAGGGACATCAGCCCCAGCATTTT; cdr3_aa: CASSQSVRQGHQPQHF
v_call: TRBV20-1; d_call: TRBD1; clone_size: NA; j_call: TRBJ1-1; cdr3_nt: TGCAGTGCTAGGTCGGGACAGTTAGCTTTCTTT; cdr3_aa: CSARSGQLAFF
v_call: TRBV9; d_call: NA; clone_size: NA; j_call: TRBJ1-4; cdr3_nt: TGTGCCAGCAGCGTAGGACAGATAGTCAATGAAAAACTGTTTTTT; cdr3_aa: CASSVGQIVNEKLFF
v_call: TRBV29-1; d_call: NA; clone_size: NA; j_call: TRBJ2-5; cdr3_nt: TGCAGCGGAACAAGATCTTTCGGAGAGACCCAGTACTTC; cdr3_aa: CSGTRSFGETQYF
v_call: TRBV18; d_call: NA; clone_size: once; j_call: TRBJ2-5; cdr3_nt: TGTGCCAGCTCAGAACTAGCTCGGGAGACCCAGTACTTC; cdr3_aa: CASSELARETQYF
v_call: TRBV12-3/TRBV12-4; d_call: NA; clone_size: many; j_call: TRBJ1-3; cdr3_nt: TGTGCCAGCAGTTTGTGGGGGTCAGGAAACACCATATATTTT; cdr3_aa: CASSLWGSGNTIYF
v_call: TRBV5-6; d_call: TRBD2; clone_size: many; j_call: TRBJ2-7; cdr3_nt: TGTGCCAGCAGCCCGACTAGCGGTTATACCTACGAGCAGTACTTC; cdr3_aa: CASSPTSGYTYEQYF
v_call: TRBV10-3; d_call: TRBD1; clone_size: NA; j_call: TRBJ1-5; cdr3_nt: TGTGCCATCAGTGAGGACAGGGTTCAGAGCAATCAGCCCCAGCATTTT; cdr3_aa: CAISEDRVQSNQPQHF
v_call: TRBV6-5; d_call: TRBD2; clone_size: NA; j_call: TRBJ2-7; cdr3_nt: TGTGCCAGCAGTTACTCGATGCCAGCGGGGGCCCGACATTACGAGCAGTACTTC; cdr3_aa: CASSYSMPAGARHYEQYF
v_call: TRBV3-1; d_call: NA; clone_size: NA; j_call: TRBJ2-7; cdr3_nt: TGTGCCAGCAGCGCGTGGGGGGATCGGTTTTACGAGCAGTACTTC; cdr3_aa: CASSAWGDRFYEQYF
v_call: TRBV20-1; d_call: NA; clone_size: once; j_call: TRBJ1-2; cdr3_nt: TGCAGTGCCCCAGGGGTTAACTATGGCTACACCTTC; cdr3_aa: CSAPGVNYGYTF
v_call: TRBV7-2; d_call: TRBD2; clone_size: few; j_call: TRBJ2-2; cdr3_nt: TGTGCCAGCAGCTTAGCCCTAGCGGGGGCCGGGGAGCTGTTTTTT; cdr3_aa: CASSLALAGAGELFF
v_call: TRBV7-9; d_call: NA; clone_size: few; j_call: TRBJ2-1; cdr3_nt: TGTGCCATCCCCCCGTCGAGGTCCTACAATGAGCAGTTCTTC; cdr3_aa: CAIPPSRSYNEQFF
v_call: TRBV7-2; d_call: TRBD1; clone_size: few; j_call: TRBJ1-2; cdr3_nt: TGTGCCAGCAGCGTTCTATGGCAGGGGGCGGGGTATGGCTACACCTTC; cdr3_aa: CASSVLWQGAGYGYTF
v_call: TRBV20-1; d_call: TRBD2; clone_size: few; j_call: TRBJ2-3; cdr3_nt: TGCAGTGCTAGACAGCGGGGGGGCTCAGATACGCAGTATTTT; cdr3_aa: CSARQRGGSDTQYF
v_call: TRBV11-2; d_call: NA; clone_size: few; j_call: TRBJ2-2; cdr3_nt: TGTGCCAGCAGCTTTTTCGGGAAAGCGAACACCGGGGAGCTGTTTTTT; cdr3_aa: CASSFFGKANTGELFF
v_call: TRBV12-3/TRBV12-4; d_call: NA; clone_size: once; j_call: TRBJ2-5; cdr3_nt: TGTGCCAGCTCGGCGGGGTTCGAGACCCAGTACTTC; cdr3_aa: CASSAGFETQYF
v_call: TRBV7-6; d_call: NA; clone_size: NA; j_call: TRBJ2-5; cdr3_nt: TGTGCCAGCAGCTTAGACCTTGGGACCCAGTACTTC; cdr3_aa: CASSLDLGTQYF
v_call: TRBV29-1; d_call: NA; clone_size: NA; j_call: TRBJ1-2; cdr3_nt: TGCAGCGTTGACCTCTCCCCCCGTGATGGCTACACCTTC; cdr3_aa: CSVDLSPRDGYTF
v_call: TRBV11-2; d_call: NA; clone_size: NA; j_call: TRBJ1-1; cdr3_nt: TGTGCCAGCAGCTTCACAGGGAAGTGGGACACTGAAGCTTTCTTT; cdr3_aa: CASSFTGKWDTEAFF
v_call: TRBV6-1; d_call: TRBD1; clone_size: NA; j_call: TRBJ1-4; cdr3_nt: TGTGCCAGCAGTGTATCTATACAGGGGCCAACTAGTGAAAAACTGTTTTTT; cdr3_aa: CASSVSIQGPTSEKLFF
v_call: TRBV3-1; d_call: NA; clone_size: NA; j_call: TRBJ1-1; cdr3_nt: TGTGCCAGCAGCCAACAATTTGGGAGGAACCCAGGGACTGAAGCTTTCTTT; cdr3_aa: CASSQQFGRNPGTEAFF
v_call: TRBV11-2; d_call: NA; clone_size: NA; j_call: TRBJ2-7; cdr3_nt: TGTGCCAGCAGCCTCGACGGGAGAAGGGAGTTCGACGAGCAGTACTTC; cdr3_aa: CASSLDGRREFDEQYF
v_call: TRBV14; d_call: NA; clone_size: many; j_call: TRBJ2-6; cdr3_nt: TGTGCCAGCAGCCACCAGTGGGGGGCCAACGTCCTGACTTTC; cdr3_aa: CASSHQWGANVLTF